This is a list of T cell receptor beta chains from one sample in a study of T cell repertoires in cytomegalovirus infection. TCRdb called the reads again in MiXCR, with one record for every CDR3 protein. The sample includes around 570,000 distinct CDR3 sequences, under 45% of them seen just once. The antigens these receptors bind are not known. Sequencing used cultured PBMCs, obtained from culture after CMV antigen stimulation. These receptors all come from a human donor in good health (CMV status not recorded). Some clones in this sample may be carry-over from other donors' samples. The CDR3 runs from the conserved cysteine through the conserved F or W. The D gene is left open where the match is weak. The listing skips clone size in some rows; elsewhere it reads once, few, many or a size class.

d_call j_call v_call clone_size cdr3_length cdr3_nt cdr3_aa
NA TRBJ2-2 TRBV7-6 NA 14 TGTGCCAGCACCTCTCAACAGCGGCGCGGGGAGCTGTTTTTT CASTSQQRRGELFF
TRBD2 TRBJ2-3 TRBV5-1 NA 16 TGCGCCAGCAGCCCGTTAGCGGGGGCGGGCACAGATACGCAGTATTTT CASSPLAGAGTDTQYF
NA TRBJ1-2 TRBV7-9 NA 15 TGTGCCAGCAGCTTAGACCAGGGTAGGAGCGATGGCTACACCTTC CASSLDQGRSDGYTF
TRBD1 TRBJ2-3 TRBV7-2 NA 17 TGTGCCAGCAGCCCTGGACAGGGGAGCCCTAGCACAGATACGCAGTATTTT CASSPGQGSPSTDTQYF
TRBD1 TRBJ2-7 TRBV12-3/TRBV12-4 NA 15 TGTGCCAGCAGCCCACAGGGGTTTGGGACCTACGAGCAGTACTTC CASSPQGFGTYEQYF
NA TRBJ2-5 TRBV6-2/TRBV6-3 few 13 TGTGCCAGCAGCAGAACCTACGGCGAGACCCAGTACTTC CASSRTYGETQYF
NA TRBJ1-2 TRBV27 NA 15 TGTGCCAGCAGTCTTTCCTTTGGGCAGGGGAGCGGCTACACCTTC CASSLSFGQGSGYTF
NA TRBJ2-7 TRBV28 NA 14 TGTGCCAGCAGTTCGATCGGGACAACGTACGAGCAGTACTTC CASSSIGTTYEQYF
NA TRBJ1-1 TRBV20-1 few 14 TGCAGTGCAAACGACAGGAAGATGAACACTGAAGCTTTCTTT CSANDRKMNTEAFF
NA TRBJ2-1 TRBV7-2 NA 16 TGTGCCAGCAGCTTGCTCCCCGGAGGGTCCTACAATGAGCAGTTCTTC CASSLLPGGSYNEQFF
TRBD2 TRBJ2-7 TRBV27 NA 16 TGTGCCAGCAGTCCGTGGACTAGCGGGAGGTCCTACGAGCAGTACTTC CASSPWTSGRSYEQYF
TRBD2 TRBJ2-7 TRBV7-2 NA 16 TGTGCCAGCAGCTTAGTGGGTAGCGGGAGTACCTACGAGCAGTACTTC CASSLVGSGSTYEQYF
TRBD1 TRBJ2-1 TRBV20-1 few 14 TGCAGTGCTAGGGGACAGGGGGGAGACAATGAGCAGTTCTTC CSARGQGGDNEQFF
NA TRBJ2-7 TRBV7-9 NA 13 TGTGCCAGCCACCCTGGGGGCTCCTACGAGCAGTACTTC CASHPGGSYEQYF
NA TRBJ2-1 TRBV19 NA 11 TGTGCCAGTAGTATAGTGGAGGAGCAGTTCTTC CASSIVEEQFF
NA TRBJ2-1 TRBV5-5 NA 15 TGTGCCAGCACCCAAAGGCAGCTCTCCTACAATGAGCAGTTCTTC CASTQRQLSYNEQFF
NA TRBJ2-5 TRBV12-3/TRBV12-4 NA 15 TGTGCCAGCAGTTCCACAGGGGAGGCGAGAGAGACCCAGTACTTC CASSSTGEARETQYF
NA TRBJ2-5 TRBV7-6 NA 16 TGTGCCAGCAGCTTGAATGAGGGATGGGGGGAAGAGACCCAGTACTTC CASSLNEGWGEETQYF
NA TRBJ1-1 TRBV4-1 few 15 TGCGCCAGCAGCCTGAGACTGAATATGAACACTGAAGCTTTCTTT CASSLRLNMNTEAFF
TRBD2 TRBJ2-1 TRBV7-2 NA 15 TGTGCCAGCAGCTTTTCGGGACTAGCGAACAATGAGCAGTTCTTC CASSFSGLANNEQFF
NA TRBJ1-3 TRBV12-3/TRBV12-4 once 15 TGTGCCAGCAGCCCCGGAGACACATCAGGAAACACCATATATTTT CASSPGDTSGNTIYF
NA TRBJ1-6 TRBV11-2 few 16 TGTGCCAGCAGCAACCGTCGGGAATCGTATAATTCACCCCTCCACTTT CASSNRRESYNSPLHF
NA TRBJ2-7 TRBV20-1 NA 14 TGCAGTGCCCCTCCCACAGGGTTCATTGTGGGGCAGTACTTC CSAPPTGFIVGQYF
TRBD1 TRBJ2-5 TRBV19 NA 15 TGTGCCAGTAGTAGCCGGGACAGGGGGCAAGAGACCCAGTACTTC CASSSRDRGQETQYF
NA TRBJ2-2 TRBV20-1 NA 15 TGCAGTGCTAGGCCCCGACAGAAGAACACCGGGGAGCTGTTTTTT CSARPRQKNTGELFF
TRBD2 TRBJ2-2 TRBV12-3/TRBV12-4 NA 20 TGTGCCAGCATCACACCACTGGGGAGGCTAGCGGGGGCTGGCGGCGGGGAGCTGTTTTTT CASITPLGRLAGAGGGELFF
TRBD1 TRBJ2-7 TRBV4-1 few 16 TGCGCCAGCAGCCAAGATTGGGGGACAGGGGAACGCGAGCAGTACTTC CASSQDWGTGEREQYF
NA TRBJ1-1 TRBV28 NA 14 TGTGCCAGCAGTTTACTCAGGGGTTACACTGAAGCTTTCTTT CASSLLRGYTEAFF
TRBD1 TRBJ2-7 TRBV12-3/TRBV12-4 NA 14 TGTGCCAGCAGCCGAGGTGGGACAGCCAGCGAGCAGTACTTC CASSRGGTASEQYF
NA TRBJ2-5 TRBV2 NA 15 TGTGCCAGCAGTGAAACGCGGGTTCCCACAGAGACCCAGTACTTC CASSETRVPTETQYF
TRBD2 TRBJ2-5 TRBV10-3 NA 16 TGTGCCATCAGCAGACAACTAGCGGGGGGCGGAGAGACCCAGTACTTC CAISRQLAGGGETQYF
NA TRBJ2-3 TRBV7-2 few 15 TGTGCCAGCAGTTCAGCGTGGGCCCTTACAGATACGCAGTATTTT CASSSAWALTDTQYF
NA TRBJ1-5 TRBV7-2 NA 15 TGTGCCAGCAGCCCCTGGTCAGATAGCAATCAGCCCCAGCATTTT CASSPWSDSNQPQHF
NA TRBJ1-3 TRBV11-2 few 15 TGTGCCAGCAGCCCGCCAGGGCTCTCTGGAAACACCATATATTTT CASSPPGLSGNTIYF
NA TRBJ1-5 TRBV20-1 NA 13 TGCAGTGGTGGCTCAGGGCTCAATCAGCCCCAGCATTTT CSGGSGLNQPQHF
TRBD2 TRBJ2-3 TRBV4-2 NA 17 TGTGCCAGCAGCCAAGCCATGCCCAGCGGGGGAGGAGATACGCAGTATTTT CASSQAMPSGGGDTQYF
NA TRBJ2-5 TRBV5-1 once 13 TGCGCCGGCAGCTTAGAGGGAGAAGAGACCCAGTACTTC CAGSLEGEETQYF
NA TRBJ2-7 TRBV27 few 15 TGTGCCAGCAGTTCAACCTCGACAGGACACTACGAGCAGTACTTC CASSSTSTGHYEQYF
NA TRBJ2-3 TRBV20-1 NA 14 TGCAGTGCTAGGAACAGGCGAGGGACAGATACGCAGTATTTT CSARNRRGTDTQYF
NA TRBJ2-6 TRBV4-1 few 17 TGCGCCAGCAGCCAAGTCACCATTTACTCTGGGGCCAACGTCCTGACTTTC CASSQVTIYSGANVLTF
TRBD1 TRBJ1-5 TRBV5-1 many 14 TGTGCCAGCAGCCCTGGGACAGCAAATCAGCCCCAGCATTTT CASSPGTANQPQHF